What follows are 18 T cell receptor beta chains derived from one specimen sequenced in a study of CD8+ T cells in alopecia areata. RNA was isolated and reverse transcribed to cDNA, the sequencing template. Clones were sequenced by immunoSEQ multiplex PCR, and TCRdb holds only the in-frame ones, with some missing. This sample carries 150,000 or so clones, less than 65% of them seen once, and the ten largest clones take just under 20%. The starting material was CD8+ T cells sorted from blood, obtained at week 0. The source of these receptors is a human donor with alopecia areata.

This rearrangement joins TRBV5-1 to TRBJ2-7; the D call may be TRBD1 or TRBD2 (5 bases each). The CDR3 totals 16 residues. With 7 bases removed from V and 2 bases from J, the gap between germline ends came to 22 bases. CDR1 SGHRS and CDR2 YFSETQ come from the germline V gene. The chain's CDR3 is CASQLSKGTEAYEQYF. The CDR3 DNA reads as TGCGCCAGCCAATTGTCCAAGGGGACGGAGGCCTACGAGCAGTACTTC.

This clone was detected a few times. The V and J genes are TRBV16 and TRBJ2-5; no reliable D call. The germline CDR1 and CDR2 sequences are KGHSY and FQNENV. V lost 2 bases and J lost 1, with 8 bases in between. This CDR3 region has 14 residues. CDR3 coding DNA: TGTGCCAGCAGCCAAGACATACGCCAAGAGACCCAGTACTTC. This codes for CASSQDIRQETQYF.

The chain couples TRBV27 to TRBJ1-2; 7 bases align to TRBD1. Germline lookup yields CDR1 MNHEY and CDR2 SMNVEV (reference sequence). V gave up 6 bases and J gave up 8 bases; unmatched junction bases: 6. The CDR3 is made up of 12 amino acids. CDR3 sequence reads: CASREGARGYTF. The CDR3 bases are TGTGCCAGCAGGGAGGGGGCGCGAGGCTACACCTTC.

J is TRBJ2-3 and V is TRBV29-1; TRBD2 might be the D (5 bases). This CDR3 has 14 amino acids. With 8 bases removed from V and 0 bases from J, the gap between germline ends came to 15 bases. CDR1 is SQVTM, CDR2 ANQGSEA, per germline. The CDR3 is CSIWDGLSTDTQYF. The CDR3 DNA follows: TGCAGCATCTGGGATGGACTCAGCACAGATACGCAGTATTTT.

Worth noting for this clone: The same CDR3 is also encoded by other DNA sequences in this sample. This rearrangement joins TRBV2 to TRBJ2-5, with TRBD2 as a possible D gene (6 bases). The ends were cut back, 3 bases at V and 5 bases at J, with 7 bases in the middle. CDR1 SNHLY and CDR2 FYNNEI come from the germline V gene. The CDR3 length is 12 residues. The CDR3 spells CASSEAGETQYF. CDR3 sequence (DNA): TGTGCCAGCAGTGAGGCGGGGGAGACCCAGTACTTC.

The chain is built from TRBV29-1 and TRBJ2-2; perhaps TRBD2 as D (5 bases). Trimming removed 3 bases from V and 4 bases from J, with 6 bases in between. CDR3 length: 12 residues. Looked up from germline, CDR1 is SQVTM and CDR2 is ANQGSEA. CDR3 DNA sequence: TGCAGCGTTGAGGAGGCCACCGGGGAGCTGTTTTTT. Residues: CSVEEATGELFF.

V gene TRBV2 combines with J gene TRBJ1-2, with 9 positions matching TRBD1. The trim removed 3 bases at V and 4 bases at J, leaving 12 bases unmatched. The CDR3 is 17 residues long. Germline V lookup: CDR1 SNHLY, CDR2 FYNNEI. The CDR3 here is CASSDGPPVQGAYGYTF. CDR3 nucleotide sequence: TGTGCCAGCAGTGATGGTCCGCCTGTACAGGGGGCCTATGGCTACACCTTC.

The chain employs TRBV13 and TRBJ1-2; D perhaps matches TRBD1 (6 bases). Germline assignment: CDR1 PRHDT and CDR2 FYEKMQ (reference sequence). Trimming stripped 5 bases from V and 5 bases from J, with 18 bases between. This CDR3 is built from 15 residues. The CDR3 loop is CASSAPGHGPYGYTF. In nucleotides, the CDR3 is TGTGCCAGCAGCGCGCCGGGACACGGGCCTTATGGCTACACCTTC.

The chain uses TRBV30 and TRBJ1-2; TRBD1 matches 7 bases. The germline gives CDR1 GTSNPN, CDR2 SVGIG (reference sequence). Unmatched junction bases numbered 4, after V lost 1 base and J lost 8 bases. The CDR3 is 12 residues long. CDR3 in DNA: TGTGCCTGGAGTGGAGACAGGGTCGGCTACACCTTC. It yields the protein CAWSGDRVGYTF.

This clone has at least ten counts. This chain's CDR3 is CSVEYGEQYF. CDR3 in DNA: TGCAGCGTTGAATACGGGGAGCAGTACTTC. The V gene is TRBV29-1, the J gene TRBJ2-7; D not certain. The CDR3 covers 10 residues. V lost 2 bases and J lost 7, with 6 bases in between. CDR1 SQVTM and CDR2 ANQGSEA come from the germline V gene.

V is TRBV7-8 and J is TRBJ1-2; D is possibly TRBD1 (6 bases). The CDR3 extends over 14 amino acids. In germline, CDR1 is SGHVS, CDR2 FQNEAQ. The ends were cut back, 5 bases at V and 4 bases at J, with 14 bases in the middle. CDR3 sequence reads: CASSDRQVFYGYTF. The CDR3 DNA follows: TGTGCCAGCAGCGACAGACAGGTGTTCTATGGCTACACCTTC.

The chain recombines TRBV7-3 with TRBJ2-1; 11 nucleotides line up with TRBD2. The CDR3 is 15 residues long. Trimming at V came to 2 bases and at J to 7 bases, leaving 4 bases not matched to a gene. Per germline, CDR1 SGHTA and CDR2 FQGTGA. The CDR3 sequence: CASSLSGTSGNEQFF. The CDR3 bases are TGTGCCAGCAGCTTATCCGGGACTAGCGGTAATGAGCAGTTCTTC.

This clone was detected only once. The chain couples TRBV4-3 to TRBJ2-7; D remains unclear. Germline V gene sequence: CDR1 LGHNA, CDR2 YSLEER. This CDR3 has 15 amino acids. V shed 0 bases and J shed 1 base, with 10 bases lying between them. The CDR3, as DNA: TGCGCCAGCAGCCAAGACTGGACCGGGTCCTACGAGCAGTACTTC. Amino acids: CASSQDWTGSYEQYF.

The chain carries TRBV30 and TRBJ1-2; D possibly corresponds to TRBD1 (6 bases). CDR1 and CDR2 from the germline V gene are GTSNPN and SVGIG (reference sequence). With 4 bases removed from V and 6 bases from J, the gap between germline ends came to 12 bases. The CDR3 consists of 12 residues. CDR3 DNA: TGTGCCTGGAACAGGGTGCGCGATGGCTACACCTTC. Translating it yields CAWNRVRDGYTF.

J is TRBJ2-2 and V is TRBV29-1; 9 bases map to TRBD1. Germline CDR1 reads SQVTM; CDR2 reads ANQGSEA. The CDR3 totals 14 residues. The V segment lost 6 bases and the J segment 10 bases; nucleotides outside the gene matches: 12. The CDR3 here is CSVQGARNPEELFF. For the CDR3, the DNA is TGCAGCGTACAGGGGGCTAGGAATCCCGAGGAGCTGTTTTTT.

This clone was seen a few times. For the CDR3, the DNA is TGCAGCGTTGGTGGCACTTCCTACGAGCAGTACTTC. Its translation: CSVGGTSYEQYF. This rearrangement joins TRBV29-1 to TRBJ2-7; no definite D call. This CDR3 comprises 12 residues. CDR1 and CDR2 (germline): SQVTM, ANQGSEA. V dropped 4 bases and J dropped 1 base, with 8 bases sitting between them.

V is TRBV29-1 and J is TRBJ1-2; 11 bases match TRBD1. The CDR3 is 14 amino acids. Per germline, CDR1 SQVTM and CDR2 ANQGSEA. J lost 6 bases, V lost 1 base, and 4 bases had no gene match. CDR3 amino acids: CSVEGDRGIDGYTF. The CDR3 nucleotides read TGCAGCGTTGAAGGGGACAGGGGGATAGATGGCTACACCTTC.

The chain recombines TRBV5-1 with TRBJ2-3; 7 nucleotides align to TRBD1. Trimming at V came to 1 base and at J to 4 bases, leaving 3 bases not matched to a gene. Germline loops: CDR1 SGHRS, CDR2 YFSETQ. The CDR3 has 14 amino acids. CDR3 amino acids: CASSLRQGADTQYF. CDR3 coding DNA: TGCGCCAGCAGCTTGAGACAGGGTGCAGATACGCAGTATTTT.